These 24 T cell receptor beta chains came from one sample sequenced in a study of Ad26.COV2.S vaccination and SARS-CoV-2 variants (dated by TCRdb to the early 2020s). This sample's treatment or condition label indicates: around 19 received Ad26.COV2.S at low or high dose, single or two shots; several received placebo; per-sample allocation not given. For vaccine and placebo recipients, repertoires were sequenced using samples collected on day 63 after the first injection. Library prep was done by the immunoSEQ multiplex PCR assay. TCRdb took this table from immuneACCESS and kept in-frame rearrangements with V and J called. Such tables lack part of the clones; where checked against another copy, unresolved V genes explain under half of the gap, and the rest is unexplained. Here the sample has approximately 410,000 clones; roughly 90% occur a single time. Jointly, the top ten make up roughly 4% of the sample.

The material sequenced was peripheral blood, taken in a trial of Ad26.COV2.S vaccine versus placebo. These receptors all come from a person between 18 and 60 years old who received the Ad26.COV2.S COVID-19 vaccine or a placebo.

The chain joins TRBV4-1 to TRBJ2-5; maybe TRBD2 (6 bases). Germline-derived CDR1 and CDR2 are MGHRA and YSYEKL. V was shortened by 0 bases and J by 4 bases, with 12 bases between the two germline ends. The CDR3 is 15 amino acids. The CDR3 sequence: CASSQDLGGRETQYF. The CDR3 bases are TGCGCCAGCAGCCAAGATTTGGGAGGTCGAGAGACCCAGTACTTC.

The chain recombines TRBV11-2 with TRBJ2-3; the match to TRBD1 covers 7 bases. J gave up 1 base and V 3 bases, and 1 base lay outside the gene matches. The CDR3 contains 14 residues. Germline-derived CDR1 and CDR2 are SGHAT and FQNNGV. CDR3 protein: CASSFDRGTDTQYF. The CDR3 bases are TGTGCCAGCAGCTTTGACAGGGGCACAGATACGCAGTATTTT.

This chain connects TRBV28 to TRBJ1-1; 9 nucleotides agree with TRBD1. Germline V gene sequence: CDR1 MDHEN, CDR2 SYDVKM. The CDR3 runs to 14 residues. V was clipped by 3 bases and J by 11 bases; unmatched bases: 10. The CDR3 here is CASSFWDRDGRAFF. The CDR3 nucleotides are TGTGCCAGCAGTTTTTGGGACAGGGACGGGAGGGCTTTCTTT.

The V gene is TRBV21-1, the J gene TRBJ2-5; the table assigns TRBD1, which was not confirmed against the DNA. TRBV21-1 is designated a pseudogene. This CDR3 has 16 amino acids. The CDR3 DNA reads TGTGCCAGCAGCAAAGGGGCACAGGGGGTAAAAGAGACCCAGTACTTC. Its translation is CASSKGAQGVKETQYF.

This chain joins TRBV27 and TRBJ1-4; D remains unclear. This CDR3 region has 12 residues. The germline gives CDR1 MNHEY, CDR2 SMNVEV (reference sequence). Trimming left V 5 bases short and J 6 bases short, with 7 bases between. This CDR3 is CASSDRDEKLFF. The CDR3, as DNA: TGTGCCAGCAGTGACCGAGATGAAAAACTGTTTTTT.

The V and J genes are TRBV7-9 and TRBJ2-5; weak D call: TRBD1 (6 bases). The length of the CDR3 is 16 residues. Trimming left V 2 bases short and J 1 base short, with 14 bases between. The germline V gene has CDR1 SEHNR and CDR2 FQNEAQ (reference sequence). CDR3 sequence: CASSLRSGTTQETQYF. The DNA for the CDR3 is TGTGCCAGCAGCTTAAGGTCCGGGACAACCCAAGAGACCCAGTACTTC.

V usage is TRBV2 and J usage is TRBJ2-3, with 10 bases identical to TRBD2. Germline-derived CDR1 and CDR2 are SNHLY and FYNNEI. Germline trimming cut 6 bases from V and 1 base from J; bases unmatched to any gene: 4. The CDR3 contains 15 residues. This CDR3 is CASSLGLARTDTQYF. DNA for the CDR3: TGTGCCAGCAGCCTGGGACTAGCGCGCACAGATACGCAGTATTTT.

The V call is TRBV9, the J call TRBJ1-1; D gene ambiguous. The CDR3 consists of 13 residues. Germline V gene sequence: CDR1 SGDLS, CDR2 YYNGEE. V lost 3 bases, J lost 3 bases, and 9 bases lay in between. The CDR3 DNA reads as TGTGCCAGCAGCGCGGGGATGTACACTGAAGCTTTCTTT. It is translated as CASSAGMYTEAFF.

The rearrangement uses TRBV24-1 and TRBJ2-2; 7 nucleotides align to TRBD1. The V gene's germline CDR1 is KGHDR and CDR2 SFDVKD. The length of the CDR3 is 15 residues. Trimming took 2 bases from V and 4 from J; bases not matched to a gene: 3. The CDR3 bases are TGTGCCACCAGTGATTCAGGGACAGTCACCGGGGAGCTGTTTTTT. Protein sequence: CATSDSGTVTGELFF.

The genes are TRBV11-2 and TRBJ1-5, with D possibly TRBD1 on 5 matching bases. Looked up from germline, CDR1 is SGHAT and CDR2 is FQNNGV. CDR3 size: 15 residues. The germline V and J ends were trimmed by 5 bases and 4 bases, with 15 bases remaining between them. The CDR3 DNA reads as TGTGCCAGCAGCCAAGACCGAGGACAAAATCAGCCCCAGCATTTT. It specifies CASSQDRGQNQPQHF.

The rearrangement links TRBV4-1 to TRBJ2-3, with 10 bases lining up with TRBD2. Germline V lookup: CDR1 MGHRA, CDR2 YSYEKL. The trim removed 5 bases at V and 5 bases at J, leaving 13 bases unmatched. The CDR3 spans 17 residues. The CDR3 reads CASSGAGGPSIKDTQYF. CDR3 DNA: TGCGCCAGCAGCGGAGCGGGGGGGCCAAGTATCAAAGATACGCAGTATTTT.

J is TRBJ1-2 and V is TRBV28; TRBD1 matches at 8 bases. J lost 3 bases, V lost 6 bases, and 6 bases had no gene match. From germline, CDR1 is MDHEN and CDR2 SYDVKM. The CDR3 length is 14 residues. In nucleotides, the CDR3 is TGTGCCAGCAGGGAGACAGGGGTCGACTATGGCTACACCTTC. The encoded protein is CASRETGVDYGYTF.

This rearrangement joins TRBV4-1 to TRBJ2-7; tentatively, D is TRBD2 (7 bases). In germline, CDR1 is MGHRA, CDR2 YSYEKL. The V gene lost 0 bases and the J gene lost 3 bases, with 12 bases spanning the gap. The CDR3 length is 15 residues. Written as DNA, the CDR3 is TGCGCCAGCAGCCAAGATAAAGGGGGGGGCTACGAGCAGTACTTC. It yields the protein CASSQDKGGGYEQYF.

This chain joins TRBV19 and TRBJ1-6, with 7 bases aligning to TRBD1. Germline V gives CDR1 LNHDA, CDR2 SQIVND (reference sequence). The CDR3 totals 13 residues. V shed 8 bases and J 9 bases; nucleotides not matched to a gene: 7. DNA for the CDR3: TGTGCCAGTTCCCGACAGGGACTTTCACCCCTCCACTTT. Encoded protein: CASSRQGLSPLHF.

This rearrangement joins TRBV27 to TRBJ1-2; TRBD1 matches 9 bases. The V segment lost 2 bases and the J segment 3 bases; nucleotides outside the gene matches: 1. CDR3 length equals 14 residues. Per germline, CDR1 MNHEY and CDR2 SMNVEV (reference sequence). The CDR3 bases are TGTGCCAGCAGTTTAGGACAGGGGTACTATGGCTACACCTTC. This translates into CASSLGQGYYGYTF.

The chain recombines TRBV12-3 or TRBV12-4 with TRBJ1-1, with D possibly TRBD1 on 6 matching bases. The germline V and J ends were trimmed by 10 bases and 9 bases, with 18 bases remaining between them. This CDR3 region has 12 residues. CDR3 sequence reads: CANSQGGFKAFF. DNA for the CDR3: TGTGCCAACTCACAGGGTGGGTTTAAAGCTTTCTTT.

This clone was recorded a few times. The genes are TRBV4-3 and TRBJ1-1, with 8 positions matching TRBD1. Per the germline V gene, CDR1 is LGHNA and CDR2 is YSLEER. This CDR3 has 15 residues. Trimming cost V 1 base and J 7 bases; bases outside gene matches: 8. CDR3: CASSQGSWGTGEAFF. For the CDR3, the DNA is TGCGCCAGCAGCCAAGGCTCATGGGGGACAGGTGAAGCTTTCTTT.

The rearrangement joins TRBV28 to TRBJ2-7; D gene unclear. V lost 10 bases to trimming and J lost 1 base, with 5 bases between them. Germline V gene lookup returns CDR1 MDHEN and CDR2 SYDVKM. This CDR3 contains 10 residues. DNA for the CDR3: TGTGCCACCCATTCCTACGAGCAGTACTTC. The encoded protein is CATHSYEQYF. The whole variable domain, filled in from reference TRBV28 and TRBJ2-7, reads DVKVTQSSRYLVKRTGEKVFLECVQDMDHENMFWYRQDPGLGLRLIYFSYDVKMKEKGDIPEGYSVSREKKERFSLILESASTNQTSMYLCATHSYEQYFGPGTRLTVT.

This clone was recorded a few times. The CDR3 loop reads CASSSEGSEAFF. Here the CDR3 DNA reads TGTGCCAGCAGCTCCGAGGGGTCTGAAGCTTTCTTT. The chain recombines TRBV7-9 with TRBJ1-1; D perhaps matches TRBD1 (5 bases). The germline V and J ends were trimmed by 4 bases and 6 bases, with 9 bases remaining between them. The V gene's germline CDR1 is SEHNR and CDR2 FQNEAQ (reference sequence). The CDR3 has 12 residues.

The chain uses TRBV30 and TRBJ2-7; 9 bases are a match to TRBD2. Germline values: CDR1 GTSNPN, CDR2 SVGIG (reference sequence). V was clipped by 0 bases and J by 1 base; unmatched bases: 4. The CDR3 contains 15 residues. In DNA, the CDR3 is TGTGCCTGGAGTGTACGGGCGGGGGGGTCCTACGAGCAGTACTTC. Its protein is CAWSVRAGGSYEQYF.

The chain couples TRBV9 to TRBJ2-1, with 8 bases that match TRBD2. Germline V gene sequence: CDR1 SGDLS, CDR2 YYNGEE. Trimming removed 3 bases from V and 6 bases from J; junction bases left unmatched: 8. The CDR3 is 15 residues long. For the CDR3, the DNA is TGTGCCAGCAGCGCGGCGGATGGGACTAGCAATGAGCAGTTCTTC. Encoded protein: CASSAADGTSNEQFF.

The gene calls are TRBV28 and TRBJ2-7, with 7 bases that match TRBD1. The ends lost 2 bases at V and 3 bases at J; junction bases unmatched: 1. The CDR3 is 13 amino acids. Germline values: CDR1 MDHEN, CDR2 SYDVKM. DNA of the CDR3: TGTGCCAGCAGTTTAGACAGGGACTACGAGCAGTACTTC. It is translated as CASSLDRDYEQYF.

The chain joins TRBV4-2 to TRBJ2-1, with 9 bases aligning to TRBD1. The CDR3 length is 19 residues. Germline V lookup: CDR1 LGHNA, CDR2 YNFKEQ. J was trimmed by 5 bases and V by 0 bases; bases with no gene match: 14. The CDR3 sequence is CASSQDRLSDRGGHNEQFF. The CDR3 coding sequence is TGTGCCAGCAGCCAAGATCGTTTGTCGGACAGGGGAGGTCACAATGAGCAGTTCTTC.

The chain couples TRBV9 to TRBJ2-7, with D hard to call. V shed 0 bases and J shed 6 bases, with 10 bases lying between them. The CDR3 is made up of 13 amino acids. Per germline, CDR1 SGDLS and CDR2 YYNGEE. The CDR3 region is CASSVGPDGEQYF. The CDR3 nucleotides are TGTGCCAGCAGCGTAGGGCCCGACGGCGAGCAGTACTTC.